The rows below give T cell receptor beta chains drawn from one sample of a study of spatial heterogeneity in lung cancer. TCRdb independently ran MiXCR on the 5' RACE reads; one entry per CDR3 protein. In the table there are 90,000 or so distinct CDR3 sequences, approximately 8.6% of which are singletons. The input for sequencing was PBMCs, taken at surgery. The receptors derive from a male donor with early-stage non-small cell lung cancer. Each CDR3 is given with its conserved first and last residue. Each record gives: CDR3 protein, CDR3 DNA, D gene, V gene, J gene, clone size. A D gene is named only where the DNA matches it firmly. A clone size is listed for some rows: how often the clone was seen (once, few, many), or a class if it is expanded.

CDR3aa: CASSTGVEAFF; CDR3nt: TGTGCCAGCAGCACGGGGGTTGAAGCTTTCTTT; d_gene: .; v_gene: TRBV7-9; j_gene: TRBJ1-1; abundance: .
CDR3aa: CASTDLVGDRGYEQYF; CDR3nt: TGTGCCAGCACCGACCTGGTCGGGGACAGGGGGTACGAGCAGTACTTC; d_gene: TRBD1; v_gene: TRBV28; j_gene: TRBJ2-7; abundance: few
CDR3aa: CASRRQGGQPQHF; CDR3nt: TGTGCCAGCAGAAGACAGGGCGGGCAGCCCCAGCATTTT; d_gene: TRBD1; v_gene: TRBV28; j_gene: TRBJ1-5; abundance: .
CDR3aa: CATTRDQETQYF; CDR3nt: TGTGCCACTACAAGAGACCAAGAGACCCAGTACTTC; d_gene: .; v_gene: TRBV10-3; j_gene: TRBJ2-5; abundance: few
CDR3aa: CSARDPGIRWSEQYF; CDR3nt: TGCAGTGCTAGAGACCCGGGGATCCGGTGGTCCGAGCAGTACTTC; d_gene: .; v_gene: TRBV20-1; j_gene: TRBJ2-7; abundance: many
CDR3aa: CASSSDRQNTEAFF; CDR3nt: TGCGCCAGCAGCTCGGACAGGCAGAACACTGAAGCTTTCTTT; d_gene: TRBD1; v_gene: TRBV5-1; j_gene: TRBJ1-1; abundance: .
CDR3aa: CAISEAGVQPQHF; CDR3nt: TGTGCCATCAGTGAGGCGGGAGTTCAGCCCCAGCATTTT; d_gene: .; v_gene: TRBV10-3; j_gene: TRBJ1-5; abundance: few
CDR3aa: CASSPDHYNEQFF; CDR3nt: TGCGCCAGCAGCCCAGACCACTACAATGAGCAGTTCTTC; d_gene: .; v_gene: TRBV5-1; j_gene: TRBJ2-1; abundance: .
CDR3aa: CASSPLHNEQFF; CDR3nt: TGTGCCAGCTCACCCCTACACAATGAGCAGTTCTTC; d_gene: .; v_gene: TRBV2; j_gene: TRBJ2-1; abundance: many
CDR3aa: CASSRTSGGAYTQYF; CDR3nt: TGTGCCAGCAGTAGAACTAGCGGGGGGGCCTACACGCAGTATTTT; d_gene: TRBD2; v_gene: TRBV6-5; j_gene: TRBJ2-3; abundance: .
CDR3aa: CSARDRTGTYNSPLHF; CDR3nt: TGCAGTGCTAGAGATCGAACAGGGACCTATAATTCACCCCTCCACTTT; d_gene: .; v_gene: TRBV20-1; j_gene: TRBJ1-6; abundance: .
CDR3aa: CASGATNTGELFF; CDR3nt: TGTGCCAGCGGGGCTACGAACACCGGGGAGCTGTTTTTT; d_gene: .; v_gene: TRBV3-1; j_gene: TRBJ2-2; abundance: few
CDR3aa: CSAPARGPTDTQYF; CDR3nt: TGCAGTGCTCCCGCAAGGGGGCCGACAGATACGCAGTATTTT; d_gene: TRBD1; v_gene: TRBV20-1; j_gene: TRBJ2-3; abundance: .
CDR3aa: CASRISGNNEQFF; CDR3nt: TGTGCCAGCAGGATTAGCGGTAACAATGAGCAGTTCTTC; d_gene: .; v_gene: TRBV6-2/TRBV6-3; j_gene: TRBJ2-1; abundance: .
CDR3aa: CSGGTCWGESSGNTIYF; CDR3nt: TGCAGCGGAGGGACCTGTTGGGGTGAATCCTCTGGAAACACCATATATTTT; d_gene: .; v_gene: TRBV29-1; j_gene: TRBJ1-3; abundance: few
CDR3aa: CASSLAEGETEAFF; CDR3nt: TGCGCCAGCAGCCTGGCGGAGGGAGAGACTGAAGCTTTCTTT; d_gene: .; v_gene: TRBV5-1; j_gene: TRBJ1-1; abundance: .
CDR3aa: CASSVDQGLVGEQFF; CDR3nt: TGTGCCAGTAGTGTGGATCAGGGATTAGTCGGTGAGCAGTTCTTC; d_gene: .; v_gene: TRBV19; j_gene: TRBJ2-1; abundance: many
CDR3aa: CASSQDPLGGTYTGELFF; CDR3nt: TGTGCCAGCAGCCAAGACCCCCTTGGGGGGACATACACCGGGGAGCTGTTTTTT; d_gene: .; v_gene: TRBV4-2; j_gene: TRBJ2-2; abundance: .
CDR3aa: CASSPGGVDEQYF; CDR3nt: TGTGCCAGCAGTCCCGGCGGGGTCGACGAGCAGTACTTC; d_gene: .; v_gene: TRBV28; j_gene: TRBJ2-7; abundance: .
CDR3aa: CASRRSGGETQYF; CDR3nt: TGTGCCAGCAGGAGGTCTGGTGGTGAGACCCAGTACTTC; d_gene: .; v_gene: TRBV12-3/TRBV12-4; j_gene: TRBJ2-5; abundance: many
CDR3aa: CASSLGAGTQETQYF; CDR3nt: TGCGCCAGCAGCTTGGGGGCAGGGACTCAAGAGACCCAGTACTTC; d_gene: .; v_gene: TRBV5-1; j_gene: TRBJ2-5; abundance: few
CDR3aa: CATQRGQGNTGELFF; CDR3nt: TGTGCCACCCAACGCGGACAGGGGAACACCGGGGAGCTGTTTTTT; d_gene: TRBD1; v_gene: TRBV24-1; j_gene: TRBJ2-2; abundance: few
CDR3aa: CSASGDYNEQFF; CDR3nt: TGCAGTGCTAGCGGGGACTACAATGAGCAGTTCTTC; d_gene: .; v_gene: TRBV20-1; j_gene: TRBJ2-1; abundance: many
CDR3aa: CASSLVASGDAEQFF; CDR3nt: TGCGCCAGCAGCTTGGTGGCTAGCGGGGACGCTGAGCAGTTCTTC; d_gene: TRBD2; v_gene: TRBV5-1; j_gene: TRBJ2-1; abundance: .
CDR3aa: CSARAPGLGTSYEQYF; CDR3nt: TGCAGTGCTAGGGCGCCGGGACTAGGGACCTCCTACGAGCAGTACTTC; d_gene: TRBD2; v_gene: TRBV20-1; j_gene: TRBJ2-7; abundance: .
CDR3aa: CSVERDRGYYGYTF; CDR3nt: TGCAGCGTTGAGAGAGACAGGGGCTACTATGGCTACACCTTC; d_gene: TRBD1; v_gene: TRBV29-1; j_gene: TRBJ1-2; abundance: many
CDR3aa: CASSEGLTEAFF; CDR3nt: TGTGCCAGCAGTGAAGGGCTTACGGAAGCTTTCTTT; d_gene: .; v_gene: TRBV25-1; j_gene: TRBJ1-1; abundance: few
CDR3aa: CASSPRGSYNEQFF; CDR3nt: TGTGCCAGCAGCCCCAGGGGCTCCTACAATGAGCAGTTCTTC; d_gene: .; v_gene: TRBV11-3; j_gene: TRBJ2-1; abundance: many
CDR3aa: CASSPGLASYNEQFF; CDR3nt: TGTGCCAGCAGCCCCGGACTAGCTTCCTACAATGAGCAGTTCTTC; d_gene: TRBD2; v_gene: TRBV4-2; j_gene: TRBJ2-1; abundance: few
CDR3aa: CASSLGAGPRRGEQFF; CDR3nt: TGTGCCAGCAGCCTAGGGGCGGGCCCCAGGAGGGGTGAGCAGTTCTTC; d_gene: .; v_gene: TRBV11-2; j_gene: TRBJ2-1; abundance: .
CDR3aa: CASMVAGTETQYF; CDR3nt: TGTGCCAGCATGGTGGCCGGGACGGAGACCCAGTACTTC; d_gene: .; v_gene: TRBV6-2/TRBV6-3; j_gene: TRBJ2-5; abundance: .
CDR3aa: CSARLADNEQFF; CDR3nt: TGCAGTGCCCGACTAGCGGACAATGAGCAGTTCTTC; d_gene: TRBD2; v_gene: TRBV20-1; j_gene: TRBJ2-1; abundance: many
CDR3aa: CASSQDDLGTEAFF; CDR3nt: TGTGCCAGCAGCCAAGACGACCTGGGGACTGAAGCTTTCTTT; d_gene: .; v_gene: TRBV3-1; j_gene: TRBJ1-1; abundance: many
CDR3aa: CSAFGGASYNEQFF; CDR3nt: TGCAGTGCCTTCGGCGGGGCATCTTACAATGAGCAGTTCTTC; d_gene: .; v_gene: TRBV20-1; j_gene: TRBJ2-1; abundance: .
CDR3aa: CASRSSAGGPGEQYF; CDR3nt: TGTGCCAGCAGATCGTCAGCGGGAGGGCCGGGAGAGCAGTACTTC; d_gene: TRBD2; v_gene: TRBV5-4; j_gene: TRBJ2-7; abundance: few
CDR3aa: CSPQRGTGVQETQYF; CDR3nt: TGCAGTCCTCAGCGGGGCACAGGGGTACAAGAGACCCAGTACTTC; d_gene: .; v_gene: TRBV20-1; j_gene: TRBJ2-5; abundance: many
CDR3aa: CASSHRAGELFF; CDR3nt: TGTGCCAGCAGTCACAGGGCCGGGGAGCTGTTTTTT; d_gene: .; v_gene: TRBV6-2/TRBV6-3; j_gene: TRBJ2-2; abundance: few
CDR3aa: CSGLLLASYNEQFF; CDR3nt: TGCAGCGGTCTCTTGTTAGCGTCCTACAATGAGCAGTTCTTC; d_gene: .; v_gene: TRBV29-1; j_gene: TRBJ2-1; abundance: many
CDR3aa: CASSRDSWETQYF; CDR3nt: TGTGCCAGCAGTAGGGACAGTTGGGAGACCCAGTACTTC; d_gene: TRBD1; v_gene: TRBV25-1; j_gene: TRBJ2-5; abundance: .
CDR3aa: CASSVQNEQPQHF; CDR3nt: TGTGCCAGCAGTGTCCAGAATGAACAGCCCCAGCATTTT; d_gene: .; v_gene: TRBV2; j_gene: TRBJ1-5; abundance: many
CDR3aa: CSVGVGRGHTDTQYF; CDR3nt: TGCAGCGTTGGCGTGGGCAGGGGGCACACAGATACGCAGTATTTT; d_gene: TRBD1; v_gene: TRBV29-1; j_gene: TRBJ2-3; abundance: few
CDR3aa: CASSHVALGIYGYTF; CDR3nt: TGTGCCAGCAGCCATGTCGCCCTAGGGATCTATGGCTACACCTTC; d_gene: .; v_gene: TRBV3-1; j_gene: TRBJ1-2; abundance: many
CDR3aa: CATSDLGQGDNEQFF; CDR3nt: TGTGCCACCAGTGATTTGGGACAGGGGGACAATGAGCAGTTCTTC; d_gene: TRBD1; v_gene: TRBV24-1; j_gene: TRBJ2-1; abundance: .
CDR3aa: CASSPVGRETQYF; CDR3nt: TGTGCCAGCAGCCCAGTCGGGCGCGAGACCCAGTACTTC; d_gene: .; v_gene: TRBV7-2; j_gene: TRBJ2-5; abundance: .
CDR3aa: CSATSGAGGVEQYF; CDR3nt: TGCAGTGCCACCAGTGGGGCGGGTGGTGTGGAGCAGTACTTC; d_gene: .; v_gene: TRBV20-1; j_gene: TRBJ2-7; abundance: many
CDR3aa: CASPRTSGNQETQYF; CDR3nt: TGCGCCAGCCCCCGGACTAGCGGGAACCAAGAGACCCAGTACTTC; d_gene: TRBD2; v_gene: TRBV10-1; j_gene: TRBJ2-5; abundance: .
CDR3aa: CASSPPSGHPYTQYF; CDR3nt: TGTGCCAGCAGTCCCCCCTCCGGACATCCCTATACGCAGTATTTT; d_gene: .; v_gene: TRBV28; j_gene: TRBJ2-3; abundance: .
CDR3aa: CASSLSQGAYTEAFF; CDR3nt: TGTGCCAGCTCACTGTCACAGGGGGCGTACACTGAAGCTTTCTTT; d_gene: TRBD1; v_gene: TRBV18; j_gene: TRBJ1-1; abundance: few
CDR3aa: CASSLAGGRETQYF; CDR3nt: TGTGCCAGCAGCTTAGCGGGGGGGAGGGAGACCCAGTACTTC; d_gene: TRBD2; v_gene: TRBV7-2; j_gene: TRBJ2-5; abundance: few
CDR3aa: CSVVLAPLITDTQYF; CDR3nt: TGCAGCGTGGTACTAGCGCCTCTAATCACAGATACGCAGTATTTT; d_gene: TRBD2; v_gene: TRBV29-1; j_gene: TRBJ2-3; abundance: many
CDR3aa: CSVEGFSGTGNEQFF; CDR3nt: TGCAGCGTTGAGGGATTTAGCGGGACAGGCAATGAGCAGTTCTTC; d_gene: .; v_gene: TRBV29-1; j_gene: TRBJ2-1; abundance: many
CDR3aa: CASSYGRDRGQADTQYF; CDR3nt: TGTGCCAGCAGTTACGGTCGGGACAGGGGGCAGGCAGATACGCAGTATTTT; d_gene: TRBD1; v_gene: TRBV6-5; j_gene: TRBJ2-3; abundance: few
CDR3aa: CASSLGDRGTEKLFF; CDR3nt: TGTGCCAGCAGTTTAGGGGACAGGGGTACTGAAAAACTGTTTTTT; d_gene: TRBD1; v_gene: TRBV12-3/TRBV12-4; j_gene: TRBJ1-4; abundance: many